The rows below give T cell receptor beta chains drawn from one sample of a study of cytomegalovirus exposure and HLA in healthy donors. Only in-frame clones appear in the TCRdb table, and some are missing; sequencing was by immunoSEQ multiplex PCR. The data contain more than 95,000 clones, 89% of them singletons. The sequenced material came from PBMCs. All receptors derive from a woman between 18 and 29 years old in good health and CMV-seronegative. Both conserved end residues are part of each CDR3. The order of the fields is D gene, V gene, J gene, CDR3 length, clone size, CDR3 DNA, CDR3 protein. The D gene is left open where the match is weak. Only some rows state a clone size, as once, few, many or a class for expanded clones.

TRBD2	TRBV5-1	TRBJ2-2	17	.	TGCGCCAGCAGCTTGGTTCGGGCTAGCGGGAAGACCGGGGAGCTGTTTTTT	CASSLVRASGKTGELFF
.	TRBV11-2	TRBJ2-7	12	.	TGTGCCAGCAGCTCACCCGCGGGCGAGCAGTACTTC	CASSSPAGEQYF
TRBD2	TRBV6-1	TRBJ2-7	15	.	TGTGCCAGCAGACTCGGACTAGCGGGACCCTACGAGCAGTACTTC	CASRLGLAGPYEQYF
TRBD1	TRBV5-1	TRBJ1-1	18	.	TGCGCCAGCAGCCCTAAACCGATAGGACAGGGCATGAACACTGAAGCTTTCTTT	CASSPKPIGQGMNTEAFF
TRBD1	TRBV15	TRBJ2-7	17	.	TGTGCCACCAGCAGAGATCTGATAGGGGGCGGCTCCTACGAGCAGTACTTC	CATSRDLIGGGSYEQYF
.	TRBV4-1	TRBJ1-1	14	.	TGCGCCAGCAGCCCCCCATCGTTCGGGACTGAAGCTTTCTTT	CASSPPSFGTEAFF
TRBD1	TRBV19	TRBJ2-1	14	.	TGTGCCAGTATTGCAGGGGGCTCCTACAATGAGCAGTTCTTC	CASIAGGSYNEQFF
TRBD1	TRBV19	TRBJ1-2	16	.	TGTGCCAGTAGTACATCCGGGACAGGGCCAAACTATGGCTACACCTTC	CASSTSGTGPNYGYTF
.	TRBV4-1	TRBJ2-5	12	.	TGCGCCAGCAGCATGGTCACCGGGACCCAGTACTTC	CASSMVTGTQYF
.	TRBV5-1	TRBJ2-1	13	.	TGCGCCAGCAGCCCCGTCACAGGGCATGAGCAGTTCTTC	CASSPVTGHEQFF
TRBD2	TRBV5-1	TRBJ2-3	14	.	TGCGCCAGCAGCGTAGCGGGAGGGCCGGATACGCAGTATTTT	CASSVAGGPDTQYF
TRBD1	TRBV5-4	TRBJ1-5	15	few	TGTGCCAGCAGCTCAGGGGGTTGGAGCAATCAGCCCCAGCATTTT	CASSSGGWSNQPQHF
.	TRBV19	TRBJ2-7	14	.	TGTGCCAGTAGTCCCGGGAGCAAGAACTACGAGCAGTACTTC	CASSPGSKNYEQYF
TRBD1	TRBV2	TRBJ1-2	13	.	TGTGCCAGCAGTGGAGGGACAGGGCTGGGCTACACCTTC	CASSGGTGLGYTF